This is a list of T cell receptor beta chains from one sample in a study of Ad26.COV2.S vaccination and SARS-CoV-2 variants. Assay: immunoSEQ multiplex PCR; the TCRdb copy retains only in-frame clones and omits some. The table shows some 350,000 clones, with 80% to 90% occurring only once. The specimen comprised peripheral blood, sampled in a trial of Ad26.COV2.S vaccine versus placebo. The receptors were sampled from a person aged 18-65 years who received the Ad26.COV2.S COVID-19 vaccine or a placebo. The CDR3 runs from the conserved cysteine through the conserved F or W. D genes are given only for firm matches. Clone size is given for some rows only: seen once, a few or many times, or a class if the clone is expanded.

>TRBV4-3|TRBJ2-3|NA|NA
CASSQDGAGRSTDTQYF
TGCGCCAGCAGCCAAGATGGCGCGGGTAGAAGCACAGATACGCAGTATTTT
>TRBV5-6|TRBJ2-7|once|TRBD2
CASSLVGLKRELRYEQYF
TGTGCCAGCAGCTTGGTAGGGTTAAAGCGGGAGCTCCGCTACGAGCAGTACTTC
>TRBV24-1|TRBJ2-7|NA|NA
CATSDPTGAGGYEQYF
TGTGCCACCAGTGACCCGACAGGGGCGGGGGGCTACGAGCAGTACTTC
>TRBV27|TRBJ2-7|NA|NA
CASSPHIGTTGRREQYF
TGTGCCAGCAGTCCCCACATTGGTACGACAGGGAGGCGCGAGCAGTACTTC
>TRBV2|TRBJ1-4|few|TRBD1
CASRTTGAPGEKLFF
TGTGCCAGCAGAACTACAGGGGCGCCTGGCGAAAAACTGTTTTTT
>TRBV19|TRBJ2-2|many|NA
CASSMFIRAGNTGELFF
TGTGCCAGTAGTATGTTTATTAGGGCGGGAAACACCGGGGAGCTGTTTTTT
>TRBV18|TRBJ1-4|NA|TRBD1
CASSSLGTGGEKLFF
TGTGCCAGCTCATCACTCGGGACAGGGGGAGAAAAACTGTTTTTT
>TRBV10-3|TRBJ1-2|NA|TRBD1
CAISGQGASYTF
TGTGCCATCAGCGGACAGGGGGCGAGCTACACCTTC
>TRBV7-9|TRBJ2-7|NA|TRBD2
CASSTRTGTSTPDGSYEQYF
TGTGCCAGCAGCACGCGTACCGGGACTAGCACCCCCGATGGGTCCTACGAGCAGTACTTC
>TRBV5-1|TRBJ1-1|NA|NA
CASSAGHSLTEAFF
TGCGCCAGCAGCGCAGGACATAGTTTAACTGAAGCTTTCTTT
>TRBV19|TRBJ1-6|NA|NA
CASTMGSISSPLHF
TGTGCCAGTACCATGGGGAGCATATCTTCACCCCTCCACTTT
>TRBV12-5|TRBJ2-1|NA|TRBD2
CASGPGTRLAGEQFF
TGTGCTAGTGGTCCCGGGACTAGGTTGGCCGGTGAGCAGTTCTTC
>TRBV7-2|TRBJ2-7|once|NA
CASSLDRALSYEQYF
TGTGCCAGCAGCTTAGATAGGGCCCTCTCCTACGAGCAGTACTTC
>TRBV18|TRBJ2-7|NA|TRBD2
CASSPRRTSGRIYEQYF
TGTGCCAGCTCACCTCGTCGGACTAGCGGGAGAATCTACGAGCAGTACTTC
>TRBV5-6|TRBJ2-3|NA|TRBD2
CASSYYSGGSTDTQYF
TGTGCCAGCAGCTACTATAGCGGGGGTAGCACAGATACGCAGTATTTT
>TRBV6-2/TRBV6-3|TRBJ2-7|NA|NA
CASSYPGKAVHEQYF
TGTGCCAGCAGTTACCCAGGCAAGGCGGTACACGAGCAGTACTTC
>TRBV29-1|TRBJ2-7|few|NA
CSVSAVDEQYF
TGCAGCGTCTCAGCGGTCGACGAGCAGTACTTC
>TRBV28|TRBJ2-3|NA|TRBD2
CASSTPTSGSFDTQYF
TGTGCCAGCAGTACTCCGACTAGCGGGAGTTTTGATACGCAGTATTTT
>TRBV5-1|TRBJ2-5|NA|TRBD1
CASSLASRDRGETQYF
TGCGCCAGCAGCTTAGCAAGCCGGGACAGGGGAGAGACCCAGTACTTC
>TRBV7-2|TRBJ2-3|NA|TRBD2
CASSPTSGGQYF
TGTGCCAGCAGCCCTACTAGCGGAGGGCAGTATTTT
>TRBV11-3|TRBJ2-5|once|NA
CASSFLGAETQYF
TGTGCCAGCAGCTTTCTGGGCGCGGAGACCCAGTACTTC
>TRBV7-9|TRBJ2-7|NA|NA
CASSLGSGTLYEQYF
TGTGCCAGCAGCTTAGGGTCAGGTACTCTCTACGAGCAGTACTTC
>TRBV5-6|TRBJ1-2|NA|NA
CASSFWEGTYGYTF
TGTGCCAGCAGCTTTTGGGAGGGTACCTATGGCTACACCTTC
>TRBV12-5|TRBJ1-1|NA|NA
CASGLQGGGVTEAFF
TGTGCTAGTGGTCTCCAGGGAGGGGGGGTCACTGAAGCTTTCTTT
>TRBV7-6|TRBJ2-3|once|NA
CASSPHTDTQYF
TGTGCCAGCAGCCCCCACACAGATACGCAGTATTTT
>TRBV6-2/TRBV6-3|TRBJ2-1|once|NA
CASSYSSGNRRYNEQFF
TGTGCCAGCAGTTACTCGTCAGGGAATCGGCGCTACAATGAGCAGTTCTTC
>TRBV27|TRBJ2-7|NA|TRBD1
CASSPRTGGREQYF
TGTGCCAGCAGTCCCCGGACAGGGGGGCGCGAGCAGTACTTC
>TRBV6-6|TRBJ1-3|NA|TRBD1
CASSRPGQDSGNTIYF
TGTGCCAGCAGTCGACCGGGACAGGACTCTGGAAACACCATATATTTT
>TRBV11-3|TRBJ2-7|NA|NA
CASSLAWGGEQYF
TGTGCCAGCAGCTTAGCGTGGGGCGGCGAGCAGTACTTC
>TRBV19|TRBJ2-1|NA|NA
CASSQLGTSYNEQFF
TGTGCCAGTAGTCAACTAGGGACATCCTACAATGAGCAGTTCTTC
>TRBV15|TRBJ1-4|NA|NA
CATSRDEGAGPNEKLFF
TGTGCCACCAGCAGAGATGAAGGAGCAGGGCCTAATGAAAAACTGTTTTTT
>TRBV28|TRBJ1-2|NA|TRBD1
CASSLQGARGGYTF
TGTGCCAGCAGTTTACAGGGGGCCCGGGGTGGCTACACCTTC
>TRBV28|TRBJ2-7|NA|TRBD1
CASSLPTGVSHEQYF
TGTGCCAGCAGTTTGCCGACAGGGGTGAGCCACGAGCAGTACTTC
>TRBV5-1|TRBJ2-7|NA|NA
CASNRPDDIYEQYF
TGCGCCAGCAACCGACCGGACGACATCTACGAGCAGTACTTC